This T cell receptor beta chain was obtained from a study of cytotoxic CD8 clonotypes in ibrutinib-treated CLL. Study as a whole: Across the patients, approximately 10 were relapsed/refractory, 15 treatment-naive and roughly 17 IGHV unmutated.

The table came from immunoSEQ multiplex PCR; TCRdb's copy has only in-frame clones and leaves some out. The repertoire holds 250,000 or so clones, with roughly 74% as singletons. Roughly 2 micrograms of genomic DNA from cryopreserved PBMCs went into TCR beta libraries. This CDR3 region has 12 residues. Per the germline V gene, CDR1 is LGHNT and CDR2 is FRNRAP. Trimming cost V 6 bases and J 4 bases, with 6 bases left between them. On this clone: Its antigen remains unknown.

Study outcomes and limitations: Patients showed higher baseline clonality than age-matched healthy donors, and it tracked circulating CD8+ T-cell counts. Private clonotypes, not public ones, expanded at ibrutinib response.

The sequence was obtained from a human donor with chronic lymphocytic leukemia. V is TRBV12-5 and J is TRBJ2-2; D perhaps matches TRBD2 (5 bases). The sequencing used PBMCs, collected after 24 months of ibrutinib treatment. In nucleotides, the CDR3 is TGTGCTAGTGGCGGGATCACCGGGGAGCTGTTTTTT. Encoded protein: CASGGITGELFF. The full variable domain, in which reference TRBV12-5 and TRBJ2-2 provide the parts outside the CDR3, is DARVTQTPRHKVTEMGQEVTMRCQPILGHNTVFWYRQTMMQGLELLAYFRNRAPLDDSGMPKDRFSAEMPDATLATLKIQPSEPRDSAVYFCASGGITGELFFGEGSRLTVL.